Presented here are 18 T cell receptor beta chains from one specimen sequenced in a study of early T cells in non-severe SARS-CoV-2 infection. TCRdb reanalysed the 5' RACE reads using MiXCR and keeps one entry per CDR3 protein. The sample records about 60,000 distinct CDR3 sequences, about 15% being singletons. The material was whole blood, obtained at baseline. The receptors stem from an adult who was a healthcare worker with PCR-confirmed SARS-CoV-2 infection or an uninfected control (not recorded which).

By its share, this clonotype is medium-sized. The rearrangement links TRBV9 to TRBJ2-7; D not certain. The V end was cut by 2 bases, the J end by 2 bases, with 17 bases between. Germline CDR1 is SGDLS and CDR2 is YYNGEE. CDR3 length equals 16 residues. The CDR3, as DNA: TGTGCCAGCAGCGTGACGGCAAAGGACGTCCCCTACGAGCAGTACTTC. Translation: CASSVTAKDVPYEQYF.

This clonotype was counted between two and nine times. The chain joins TRBV20-1 to TRBJ1-1; D not certain. Germline V CDR1 and CDR2: DFQATT, SNEGSKA (reference sequence). The V end lost 8 bases, the J end lost 2 bases, and 9 bases lay between the germline ends. The CDR3 is 11 amino acids. In nucleotides, the CDR3 is TGCAGTAGCCCGATTAACACTGAAGCTTTCTTT. Translating it yields CSSPINTEAFF.

As concerns this clonotype: It is likely a read error, because the conserved phenylalanine at the end of the CDR3 is missing. The chain combines TRBV7-7 with TRBJ2-1; D might be TRBD2 (6 bases). This CDR3 is built from 13 residues. Germline loops: CDR1 SSHAT, CDR2 FNYEAQ (reference sequence). V gave up 1 base and J gave up 8 bases, with 9 bases separating them. The CDR3 is CASSLGGEDEQFL. The CDR3 DNA reads as TGTGCCAGCAGCTTAGGAGGGGAGGATGAGCAGTTCCTC.

This clonotype was seen many times. This rearrangement joins TRBV7-8 to TRBJ2-7, with D maybe TRBD2 (5 bases). V lost 0 bases and J lost 3, with 12 bases in between. The CDR3 extends over 15 amino acids. Germline CDR1 SGHVS, CDR2 FQNEAQ. The CDR3 protein is CASSLAPREDYEQYF. For the CDR3, the DNA is TGTGCCAGCAGCTTAGCCCCGAGGGAAGACTACGAGCAGTACTTC.

The V gene is TRBV7-6, the J gene TRBJ2-3; 8 bases match TRBD1. Germline V gene data show CDR1 as SGHVS and CDR2 as FNYEAQ. This CDR3 region has 17 residues. The V gene end was trimmed by 5 bases and the J gene end by 3 bases; junction bases not matched to a gene: 13. CDR3 coding DNA: TGTGCCAGCAGCCGGGGGTTCGACAGGGGCGGGACAGATACGCAGTATTTT. Residues: CASSRGFDRGGTDTQYF. Filled out from reference TRBV7-6 and TRBJ2-3, the complete variable domain reads GAGVSQSPRYKVTKRGQDVALRCDPISGHVSLYWYRQALGQGPEFLTYFNYEAQQDKSGLPNDRFSAERPEGSISTLTIQRTEQRDSAMYRCASSRGFDRGGTDTQYFGPGTRLTVL.

This clonotype appeared a few times. This sequence joins TRBV30 and TRBJ2-5; D unresolved. The germline V gene encodes CDR1 GTSNPN and CDR2 SVGIG (reference sequence). The ends were cut back, 1 base at V and 5 bases at J, with 14 bases in the middle. This CDR3 spans 14 amino acids. The CDR3 protein is CAWSEGLARETQYF. CDR3 DNA sequence: TGTGCCTGGAGTGAAGGCCTCGCGCGCGAGACCCAGTACTTC.

This clonotype was observed a handful of times. The J gene is TRBJ2-7, the V gene TRBV28; D remains unclear. The CDR3 runs to 14 residues. CDR1 is MDHEN and CDR2 is SYDVKM in the germline V gene. With 6 bases removed from V and 1 base from J, the gap between germline ends came to 13 bases. CDR3 residues: CASSPTADSYEQYF. The DNA of the CDR3 is TGTGCCAGCAGCCCGACGGCTGATTCCTACGAGCAGTACTTC.

This clonotype has more than one count but fewer than ten. This chain uses TRBV5-1 with TRBJ1-1; D unresolved. Germline V CDR1 and CDR2: SGHRS, YFSETQ. With 6 bases removed from V and 4 bases from J, the gap between germline ends came to 10 bases. The CDR3 has 12 residues. The CDR3 bases are TGCGCCAGCAAAAGATTCCCCACTGAAGCTTTCTTT. This codes for CASKRFPTEAFF.

This clonotype was observed at least ten times. The chain has TRBV7-2 and TRBJ2-2; D is perhaps TRBD2 (6 bases). The CDR3 sequence is 19 residues long. From germline, CDR1 is SGHTA and CDR2 FQGNSA. V was clipped by 4 bases and J by 6 bases, with 27 bases between them. CDR3 residues: CASSSLLAQTLFSSGELFF. The CDR3 DNA reads TGTGCCAGCAGCTCACTACTAGCTCAGACCCTCTTTAGCTCCGGGGAGCTGTTTTTT.

A few counts support this clonotype. The chain carries TRBV20-1 and TRBJ2-5; D gene ambiguous. The germline gives CDR1 DFQATT, CDR2 SNEGSKA (reference sequence). V shed 2 bases and J shed 1 base, with 5 bases lying between them. The CDR3 has 12 residues. CDR3 residues: CSARWGQETQYF. CDR3 coding DNA: TGCAGTGCTAGATGGGGCCAAGAGACCCAGTACTTC.

This clonotype was picked up many times. The rearrangement uses TRBV5-5 and TRBJ2-3; tentatively, D is TRBD1 (6 bases). Germline CDR1 and CDR2: SGHKS and YYEKEE (reference sequence). The germline V and J ends were trimmed by 0 bases and 2 bases, with 10 bases remaining between them. The CDR3 covers 15 residues. DNA of the CDR3: TGTGCCAGCAGCTTGGGGGACACTTACACAGATACGCAGTATTTT. Amino acid sequence: CASSLGDTYTDTQYF.

V gene TRBV12-3 or TRBV12-4 combines with J gene TRBJ1-1, with a possible D match to TRBD1 (5 bases). The V end was cut by 6 bases, the J end by 0 bases, with 20 bases between. CDR3 length equals 17 residues. CDR3 region: CASRPRTSTIMNTEAFF. As DNA, the CDR3 is TGTGCCAGCAGACCTCGGACAAGTACAATTATGAACACTGAAGCTTTCTTT.

The sample holds a few counts of this clonotype. The J gene is TRBJ2-2, the V gene TRBV11-2; D gene ambiguous. Germline CDR1 and CDR2: SGHAT and FQNNGV. CDR3 length equals 13 residues. V lost 5 bases to trimming and J lost 5 bases, with 9 bases between them. The DNA for the CDR3 is TGTGCCAGCAGCCCTGTCCGGACCGGGGAGCTGTTTTTT. It translates to CASSPVRTGELFF.

The chain joins TRBV11-2 to TRBJ2-7, with D unclear. Germline CDR1 and CDR2: SGHAT and FQNNGV. With 2 bases removed from V and 6 bases from J, the gap between germline ends came to 8 bases. This CDR3 is 12 amino acids long. CDR3 amino acids: CASSLLTLEQYF. The CDR3 DNA reads TGTGCCAGCAGCTTACTCACTCTCGAGCAGTACTTC.

The table lists this clonotype with a few counts. The chain uses TRBV18 and TRBJ1-2; TRBD1 might be the D (5 bases). The germline CDR1 and CDR2 sequences are KGHSH and LQKENI. CDR3 length: 13 residues. Between the trimmed V and J ends, which lost 6 bases and 3 bases, there was a span of 11 bases. Here the CDR3 reads CASSPGVDYGYTF. CDR3 nucleotides: TGTGCCAGCTCGCCGGGGGTAGACTATGGCTACACCTTC.

This clonotype was seen ten or more times. V usage is TRBV19 and J usage is TRBJ2-4, with D possibly being TRBD1 (5 bases). Germline V gene data show CDR1 as LNHDA and CDR2 as SQIVND (reference sequence). The V end was cut by 3 bases, the J end by 2 bases, with 17 bases between. This CDR3 has 17 residues. The CDR3 reads CASSIQGSAGPKNIQYF. CDR3 nucleotides: TGTGCCAGTAGTATTCAGGGTTCGGCTGGGCCCAAAAACATTCAGTACTTC.

This clonotype came up a few times. CDR3: CASSVRTSGTETQYF. DNA of the CDR3: TGTGCCAGCAGCGTTCGGACTAGCGGGACAGAGACCCAGTACTTC. J is TRBJ2-5 and V is TRBV13, with 12 bases identical to TRBD2. The germline V gene has CDR1 PRHDT and CDR2 FYEKMQ (reference sequence). J lost 4 bases, V lost 5 bases, and 5 bases had no gene match. CDR3 length: 15 residues.

Many counts were recorded for this clonotype. This chain uses TRBV18 with TRBJ2-2; tentatively, D is TRBD1 (5 bases). Trimming pared 4 bases from V and 1 base from J, leaving 10 bases between. This CDR3 contains 15 residues. The germline gives CDR1 KGHSH, CDR2 LQKENI. Here the CDR3 reads CASSRMTENTGELFF. CDR3 nucleotides: TGTGCCAGCTCACGAATGACAGAGAACACCGGGGAGCTGTTTTTT.